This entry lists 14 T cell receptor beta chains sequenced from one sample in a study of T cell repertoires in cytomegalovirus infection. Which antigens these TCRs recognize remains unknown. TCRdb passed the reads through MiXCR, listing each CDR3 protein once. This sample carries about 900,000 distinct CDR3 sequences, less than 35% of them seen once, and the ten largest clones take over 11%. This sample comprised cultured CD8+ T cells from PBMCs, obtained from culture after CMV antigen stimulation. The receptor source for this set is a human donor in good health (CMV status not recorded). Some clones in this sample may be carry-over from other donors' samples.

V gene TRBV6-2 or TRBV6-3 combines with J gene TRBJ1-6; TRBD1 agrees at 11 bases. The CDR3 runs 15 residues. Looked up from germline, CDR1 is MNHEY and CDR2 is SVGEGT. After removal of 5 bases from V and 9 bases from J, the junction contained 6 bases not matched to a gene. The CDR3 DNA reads TGTGCCAGCAGTCCGGACAGGGGGCGCGGTTCACCCCTCCACTTT. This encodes CASSPDRGRGSPLHF.

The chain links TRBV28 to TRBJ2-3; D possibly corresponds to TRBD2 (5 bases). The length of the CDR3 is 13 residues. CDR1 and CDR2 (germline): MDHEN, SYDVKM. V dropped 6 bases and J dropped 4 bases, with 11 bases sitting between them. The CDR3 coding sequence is TGTGCCAGCAGCCCCGGGATGGCAGATACGCAGTATTTT. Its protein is CASSPGMADTQYF.

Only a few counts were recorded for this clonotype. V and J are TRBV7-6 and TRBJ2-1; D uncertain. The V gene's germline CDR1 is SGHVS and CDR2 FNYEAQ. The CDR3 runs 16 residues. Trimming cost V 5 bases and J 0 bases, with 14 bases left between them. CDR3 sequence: CASSPSGYSSYNEQFF. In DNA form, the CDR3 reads TGTGCCAGCAGCCCTAGTGGGTACAGCTCCTACAATGAGCAGTTCTTC.

CDR3 residues: CASSLTAVSTDTQYF. In DNA, the CDR3 is TGTGCCAGCAGTTTAACAGCCGTCAGCACAGATACGCAGTATTTT. This rearrangement joins TRBV27 to TRBJ2-3, with D hard to call. Deletions cut 2 bases from V and 0 bases from J, with 9 bases between. The CDR3 runs to 15 residues. CDR1 and CDR2 (germline): MNHEY, SMNVEV (reference sequence).

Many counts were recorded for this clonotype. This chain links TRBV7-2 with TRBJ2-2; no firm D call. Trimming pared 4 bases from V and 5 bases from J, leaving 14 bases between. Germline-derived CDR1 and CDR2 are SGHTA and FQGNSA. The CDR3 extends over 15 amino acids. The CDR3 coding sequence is TGTGCCAGCAGCTCGTGGAGCCCGAGGACCGGGGAGCTGTTTTTT. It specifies CASSSWSPRTGELFF.

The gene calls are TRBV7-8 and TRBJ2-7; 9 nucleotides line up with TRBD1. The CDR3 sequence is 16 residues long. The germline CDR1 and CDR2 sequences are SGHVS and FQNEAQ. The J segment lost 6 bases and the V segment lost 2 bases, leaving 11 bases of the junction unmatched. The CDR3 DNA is TGTGCCAGCAGCTTACTGGGACAGGGTTTTCCCTGCGAGCAGTACTTC. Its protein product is CASSLLGQGFPCEQYF.

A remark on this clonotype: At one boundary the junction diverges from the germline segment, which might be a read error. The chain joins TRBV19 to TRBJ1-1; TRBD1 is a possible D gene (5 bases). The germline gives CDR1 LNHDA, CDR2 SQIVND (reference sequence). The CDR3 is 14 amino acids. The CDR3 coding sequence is TGTGTCAGTATGCCCCTTGGGGGGGTGACTGAAGCTTTCTTT. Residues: CVSMPLGGVTEAFF.

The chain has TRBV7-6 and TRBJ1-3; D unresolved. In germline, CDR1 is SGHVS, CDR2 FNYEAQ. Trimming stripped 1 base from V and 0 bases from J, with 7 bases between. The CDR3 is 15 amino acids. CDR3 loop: CASSLDGYSGNTIYF. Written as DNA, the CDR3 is TGTGCCAGCAGCTTAGACGGGTACTCTGGAAACACCATATATTTT. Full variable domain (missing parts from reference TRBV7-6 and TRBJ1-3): GAGVSQSPRYKVTKRGQDVALRCDPISGHVSLYWYRQALGQGPEFLTYFNYEAQQDKSGLPNDRFSAERPEGSISTLTIQRTEQRDSAMYRCASSLDGYSGNTIYFGEGSWLTVV.

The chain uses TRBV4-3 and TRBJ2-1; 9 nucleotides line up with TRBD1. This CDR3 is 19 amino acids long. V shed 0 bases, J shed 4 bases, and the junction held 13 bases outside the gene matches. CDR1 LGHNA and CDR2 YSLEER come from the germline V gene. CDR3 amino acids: CASSQDIQGALLRYNEQFF. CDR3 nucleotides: TGCGCCAGCAGCCAAGATATACAGGGGGCGCTCCTTAGGTACAATGAGCAGTTCTTC.

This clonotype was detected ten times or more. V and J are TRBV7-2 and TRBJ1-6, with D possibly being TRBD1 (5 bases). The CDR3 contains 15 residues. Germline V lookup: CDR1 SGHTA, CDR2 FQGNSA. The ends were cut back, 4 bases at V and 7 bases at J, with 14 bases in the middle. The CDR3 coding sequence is TGTGCCAGCAGCTCCCCGACAGTAACGAATTCACCCCTCCACTTT. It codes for CASSSPTVTNSPLHF.

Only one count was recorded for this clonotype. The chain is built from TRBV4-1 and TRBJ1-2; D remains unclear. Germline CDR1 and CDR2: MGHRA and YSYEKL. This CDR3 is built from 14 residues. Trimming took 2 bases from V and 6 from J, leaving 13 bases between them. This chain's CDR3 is CASSQPRAQDGYTF. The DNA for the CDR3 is TGCGCCAGCAGCCAACCCCGGGCCCAGGATGGCTACACCTTC.

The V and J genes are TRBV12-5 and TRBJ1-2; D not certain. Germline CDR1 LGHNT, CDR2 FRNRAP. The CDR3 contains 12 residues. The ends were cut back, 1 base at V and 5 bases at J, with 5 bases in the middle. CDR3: CASGLGYYGYTF. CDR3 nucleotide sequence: TGTGCTAGTGGTTTGGGCTATTATGGCTACACCTTC.

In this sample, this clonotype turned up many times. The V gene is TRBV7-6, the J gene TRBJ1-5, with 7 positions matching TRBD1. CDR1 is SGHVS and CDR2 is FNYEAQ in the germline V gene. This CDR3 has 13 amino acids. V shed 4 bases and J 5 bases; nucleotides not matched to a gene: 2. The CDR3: CASSSGGYQPQHF. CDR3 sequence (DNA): TGTGCCAGCAGCTCAGGGGGTTATCAGCCCCAGCATTTT.

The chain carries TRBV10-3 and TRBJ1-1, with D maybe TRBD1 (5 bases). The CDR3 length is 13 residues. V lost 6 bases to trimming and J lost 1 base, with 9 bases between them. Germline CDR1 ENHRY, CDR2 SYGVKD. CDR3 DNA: TGTGCCATCAGCCCGGGGGGGAACACTGAAGCTTTCTTT. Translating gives CAISPGGNTEAFF.